Shown below are 31 T cell receptor beta chains from a single sample sequenced in a study of T cells expressing NK-cell markers. TCRdb reprocessed the 5' RACE reads and reports one entry per CDR3 protein, with no DNA. The sample totals about 460,000 distinct CDR3 sequences. Source material: blood T cells: a sorted CD56 or NKG2C T cell subset, CD4+ or CD8+ T cells, or bulk PBMC T cells (not recorded which). The receptors were sampled from a woman between 45 and 65 years old in good health.

The V call is TRBV30, the J call TRBJ2-7. Germline V gene sequence: CDR1 GTSNPN, CDR2 SVGIG (reference sequence). There are 13 residues in the CDR3. This CDR3 reads CAWSVHVGYEQYF.

Here the CDR3 reads CASSQEVSSYNEQFF. This chain joins TRBV3-1 and TRBJ2-1. The CDR3 length is 15 residues. Germline CDR1 reads LGHDT; CDR2 reads YNNKEL (reference sequence).

V and J are TRBV19 and TRBJ2-1; TCRdb names TRBD2, which stays unverified in the absence of DNA. Germline V CDR1 and CDR2: LNHDA, SQIVND (reference sequence). The CDR3 extends over 13 amino acids. The CDR3 spells CASSIRDRREQFF.

The V and J genes are TRBV7-9 and TRBJ1-5; absent DNA, TCRdb's TRBD1 call cannot be checked. This CDR3 has 16 residues. Looked up from germline, CDR1 is SEHNR and CDR2 is FQNEAQ (reference sequence). CDR3 sequence: CASSLNTPGDNQPQHF.

The chain uses TRBV4-1 and TRBJ2-1. CDR1 MGHRA and CDR2 YSYEKL come from the germline V gene. The CDR3 has 16 residues. The chain's CDR3 is CASSQVRGGVRNEQFF.

The rearrangement uses TRBV2 and TRBJ2-1; no DNA is available, so the TRBD1 call from TCRdb remains unchecked. The CDR3 is made up of 15 amino acids. Germline-derived CDR1 and CDR2 are SNHLY and FYNNEI. This chain's CDR3 is CASTVGASVYNEQFF.

The gene calls are TRBV4-1 and TRBJ2-7; the D gene TCRdb calls, TRBD1, cannot be checked with no DNA. CDR1 is MGHRA and CDR2 is YSYEKL in the germline V gene. This CDR3 spans 16 amino acids. The CDR3 loop is CASSQGGQGGSYEQYF.

The chain uses TRBV12-3 or TRBV12-4 and TRBJ2-5; TCRdb calls TRBD1, which cannot be checked without DNA. CDR3 length equals 14 residues. CDR3 loop: CASSPTTGKETQYF.

The V call is TRBV18, the J call TRBJ1-2; TCRdb returns TRBD1, unconfirmable since there is no DNA. The CDR3 is 14 amino acids. Germline assignment: CDR1 KGHSH and CDR2 LQKENI. CDR3 in amino acids: CASSEASGNYGYTF.

This rearrangement joins TRBV18 to TRBJ1-1. This CDR3 contains 14 residues. CDR1 and CDR2 (germline): KGHSH, LQKENI. Here the CDR3 reads CASSPLNLNTEAFF.

The rearrangement joins TRBV9 to TRBJ1-2. Germline CDR1 and CDR2: SGDLS and YYNGEE. The CDR3 spans 14 residues. The CDR3 spells CASSPKAGTGGYTF.

V usage is TRBV15 and J usage is TRBJ2-5; TCRdb indicates TRBD1, and absent DNA this call remains unverified. The CDR3 length is 14 residues. CDR1 LNHNV and CDR2 YYDKDF come from the germline V gene (reference sequence). The CDR3 reads CATGDRGLGETQYF.

This CDR3 is CASSLRSRGGQPQHF. The V and J genes are TRBV12-3 or TRBV12-4 and TRBJ1-5; TCRdb lists TRBD1, though no DNA is available to test this call. The CDR3 is 15 residues long.

V is TRBV10-3 and J is TRBJ2-2; the D gene TCRdb calls, TRBD2, cannot be checked with no DNA. The V gene's germline CDR1 is ENHRY and CDR2 SYGVKD. This CDR3 contains 15 residues. This CDR3 is CAIRTSGPNTGELFF.

The chain uses TRBV19 and TRBJ2-7; the TCRdb call, TRBD1, lacks DNA for checking. The CDR3 spans 13 residues. From germline, CDR1 is LNHDA and CDR2 SQIVND (reference sequence). CDR3: CASSTGARIEQYF.

CDR3: CASSTQGTAKNIQYF. This chain connects TRBV28 to TRBJ2-4; no DNA is available, so the TRBD1 call from TCRdb remains unchecked. Germline-derived CDR1 and CDR2 are MDHEN and SYDVKM. This CDR3 contains 15 residues.

This sequence joins TRBV5-8 and TRBJ2-4; no DNA is available, so the TRBD1 call from TCRdb remains unchecked. CDR1 is SGHTS, CDR2 YDEGEE, per germline. This CDR3 region has 15 residues. CDR3 loop: CASSRGDTTKNIQYF.

The chain couples TRBV20-1 to TRBJ2-1; the TCRdb call, TRBD2, lacks DNA for checking. CDR1 DFQATT and CDR2 SNEGSKA come from the germline V gene (reference sequence). There are 15 residues in the CDR3. The CDR3 sequence is CSARERGGRATEQFF.

The CDR3 protein is CASSARTAYATNEKLFF. V gene TRBV5-5 combines with J gene TRBJ1-4; TCRdb calls TRBD1, which cannot be checked without DNA. The CDR3 spans 17 residues. Germline CDR1 and CDR2: SGHKS and YYEKEE (reference sequence). Using reference TRBV5-5 and TRBJ1-4 for the parts outside the CDR3, the full variable domain is DAGVTQSPTHLIKTRGQQVTLRCSPISGHKSVSWYQQVLGQGPQFIFQYYEKEERGRGNFPDRFSARQFPNYSSELNVNALLLGDSALYLCASSARTAYATNEKLFFGSGTQLSVL.

The CDR3 reads CAWSGSNTGELFF. The chain links TRBV30 to TRBJ2-2. This CDR3 comprises 13 residues. The V gene's germline CDR1 is GTSNPN and CDR2 SVGIG (reference sequence).

The chain employs TRBV5-1 and TRBJ1-1; the TCRdb D gene call, TRBD1, has no DNA to confirm it. This CDR3 has 15 amino acids. Germline V gene sequence: CDR1 SGHRS, CDR2 YFSETQ. This CDR3 is CASSIGTAAGTEAFF. Combining the CDR3 with reference TRBV5-1 and TRBJ1-1 gives the whole variable domain KAGVTQTPRYLIKTRGQQVTLSCSPISGHRSVSWYQQTPGQGLQFLFEYFSETQRNKGNFPGRFSGRQFSNSRSEMNVSTLELGDSALYLCASSIGTAAGTEAFFGQGTRLTVV.

The gene calls are TRBV30 and TRBJ2-3. The V gene's germline CDR1 is GTSNPN and CDR2 SVGIG (reference sequence). The length of the CDR3 is 12 residues. The CDR3 spells CAWTKITDTQYF.

The genes are TRBV4-2 and TRBJ2-3; TCRdb's D call, TRBD2, is unchecked because there is no DNA. CDR1 and CDR2 from the germline V gene are LGHNA and YNFKEQ. This CDR3 is 17 amino acids long. CDR3 residues: CASSQDGPSGSTDTQYF.

The chain has TRBV29-1 and TRBJ2-4; there is no DNA to check the TCRdb D call of TRBD2. Looked up from germline, CDR1 is SQVTM and CDR2 is ANQGSEA. This CDR3 spans 14 amino acids. This chain's CDR3 is CSARGRLAPNIQYF.

The chain combines TRBV24-1 with TRBJ2-3; with no DNA, the TCRdb D assignment of TRBD2 cannot be verified. This CDR3 is 17 amino acids long. The germline gives CDR1 KGHDR, CDR2 SFDVKD. CDR3: CATSDFLPAGGTDTQYF.

The chain uses TRBV6-5 and TRBJ1-2; TCRdb's D call, TRBD1, is unchecked because there is no DNA. The germline CDR1 and CDR2 sequences are MNHEY and SVGAGI. The CDR3 extends over 15 amino acids. CDR3 amino acids: CASTFRGTGKDGYTF.

V and J are TRBV20-1 and TRBJ1-6; TCRdb's D call of TRBD1 is untestable without DNA. Germline V CDR1 and CDR2: DFQATT, SNEGSKA (reference sequence). The CDR3 consists of 16 residues. CDR3 region: CSARSPAERWDSPLHF.

The chain uses TRBV30 and TRBJ2-5. The CDR3 consists of 14 residues. CDR1 and CDR2 from the germline V gene are GTSNPN and SVGIG (reference sequence). The CDR3 loop reads CAWSSPRAQETQYF.

V and J are TRBV25-1 and TRBJ1-1; without DNA, the TCRdb call of TRBD1 cannot be checked. The germline V gene encodes CDR1 MGHDK and CDR2 SYGVNS. The CDR3 is made up of 13 amino acids. This CDR3 reads CASMGRGDTEAFF.

The V gene is TRBV14, the J gene TRBJ1-2; absent DNA, TCRdb's TRBD1 call cannot be checked. The germline V gene has CDR1 SGHDN and CDR2 FVKESK. The CDR3 length is 15 residues. The CDR3 loop reads CASSQDMKVANGYTF.

This rearrangement joins TRBV24-1 to TRBJ2-6; TCRdb outputs TRBD1, but without DNA this stays unchecked. The CDR3 spans 15 residues. The germline V gene has CDR1 KGHDR and CDR2 SFDVKD. The CDR3 region is CATEGTGNGANVLTF.